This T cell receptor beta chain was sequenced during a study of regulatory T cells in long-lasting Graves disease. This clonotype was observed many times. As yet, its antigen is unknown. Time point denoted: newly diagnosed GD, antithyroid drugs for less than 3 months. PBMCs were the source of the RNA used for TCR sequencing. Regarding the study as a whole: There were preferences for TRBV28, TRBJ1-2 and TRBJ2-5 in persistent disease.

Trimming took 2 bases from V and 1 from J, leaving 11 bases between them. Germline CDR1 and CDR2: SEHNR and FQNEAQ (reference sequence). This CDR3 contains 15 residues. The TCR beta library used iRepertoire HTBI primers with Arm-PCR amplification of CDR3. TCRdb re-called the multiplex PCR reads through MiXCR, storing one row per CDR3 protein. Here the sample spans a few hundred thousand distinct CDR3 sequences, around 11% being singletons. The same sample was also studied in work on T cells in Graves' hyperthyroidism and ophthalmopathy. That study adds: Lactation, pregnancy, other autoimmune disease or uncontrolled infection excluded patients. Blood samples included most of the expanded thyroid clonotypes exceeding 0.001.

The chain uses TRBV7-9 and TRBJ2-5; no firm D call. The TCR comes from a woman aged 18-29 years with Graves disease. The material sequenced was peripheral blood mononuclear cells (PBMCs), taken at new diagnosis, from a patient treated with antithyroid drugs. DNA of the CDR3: TGTGCCAGCAGCTTAAGTCTATGGGGCCAAGAGACCCAGTACTTC. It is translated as CASSLSLWGQETQYF. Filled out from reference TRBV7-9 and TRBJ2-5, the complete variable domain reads DTGVSQNPRHKITKRGQNVTFRCDPISEHNRLYWYRQTLGQGPEFLTYFQNEAQLEKSRLLSDRFSAERPKGSFSTLEIQRTEQGDSAMYLCASSLSLWGQETQYFGPGTRLLVL.